This T cell receptor (beta chain) came from a study of T-cell reconstitution after alpha-beta-depleted transplantation in children. Broader study findings: There were reportedly several hundred expanded graft clones from which alpha-beta T cells came about two months after transplant. Newly produced T cells mostly provided counts and TCRbeta diversity after one year, as hyperexpanded clones declined.

This clonotype has more than one count but fewer than ten. Its antigen is unidentified. For TCRbeta, the library was prepared with unique molecular identifiers. Using its own MiXCR run on the PCR reads, TCRdb lists one record per CDR3 protein. The table includes almost 600,000 distinct CDR3 sequences, 27% detected once. The origin of this receptor is a boy under two years old with Wiskott-Aldrich syndrome, due to receive a stem cell transplant. This specimen was PBMCs, taken before TCRalphabeta/CD19-depleted stem cell transplant.

The chain's CDR3 is CSAALQEAPYTF. The CDR3 bases are TGCAGTGCTGCACTTCAGGAGGCGCCCTACACCTTC. V usage is TRBV20-1 and J usage is TRBJ1-2, with D unclear. Germline CDR1 reads DFQATT; CDR2 reads SNEGSKA (reference sequence). V lost 5 bases and J lost 10, with 17 bases in between. The CDR3 consists of 12 residues.